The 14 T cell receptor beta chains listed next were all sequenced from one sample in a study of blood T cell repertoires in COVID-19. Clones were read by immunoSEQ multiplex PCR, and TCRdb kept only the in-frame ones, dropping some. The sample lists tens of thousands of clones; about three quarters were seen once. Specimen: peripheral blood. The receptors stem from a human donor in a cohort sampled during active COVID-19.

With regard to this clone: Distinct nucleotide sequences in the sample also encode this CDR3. In nucleotides, the CDR3 is TGCAGCGCTGGACTAGCGGGAGTTGGTGAGCAGTTCTTC. It specifies CSAGLAGVGEQFF. V and J are TRBV29-1 and TRBJ2-1, with 13 bases lining up with TRBD2. The ends lost 7 bases at V and 9 bases at J; junction bases unmatched: 6. This CDR3 spans 13 amino acids. CDR1 is SQVTM, CDR2 ANQGSEA, per germline.

The CDR3 reads CASSLFGVTEAFF. Here the CDR3 DNA reads TGTGCCAGCAGTTTATTCGGGGTCACTGAAGCTTTCTTT. V gene TRBV27 combines with J gene TRBJ1-1; D not resolved. V was pared by 1 base and J by 4 bases, with 7 bases between. This CDR3 spans 13 amino acids. The germline V gene encodes CDR1 MNHEY and CDR2 SMNVEV (reference sequence).

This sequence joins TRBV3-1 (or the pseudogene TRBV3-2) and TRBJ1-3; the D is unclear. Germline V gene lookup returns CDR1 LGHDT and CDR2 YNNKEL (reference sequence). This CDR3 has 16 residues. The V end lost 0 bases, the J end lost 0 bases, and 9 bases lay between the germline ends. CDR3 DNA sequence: TGTGCCAGCAGCCAAGAGGCGGGGTACTCTGGAAACACCATATATTTT. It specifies CASSQEAGYSGNTIYF.

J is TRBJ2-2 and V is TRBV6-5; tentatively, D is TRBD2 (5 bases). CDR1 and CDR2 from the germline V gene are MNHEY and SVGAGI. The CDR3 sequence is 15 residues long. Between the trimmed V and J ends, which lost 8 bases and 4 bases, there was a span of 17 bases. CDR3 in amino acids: CASAPASRGTGELFF. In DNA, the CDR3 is TGTGCCAGCGCCCCCGCGTCACGGGGCACCGGGGAGCTGTTTTTT.

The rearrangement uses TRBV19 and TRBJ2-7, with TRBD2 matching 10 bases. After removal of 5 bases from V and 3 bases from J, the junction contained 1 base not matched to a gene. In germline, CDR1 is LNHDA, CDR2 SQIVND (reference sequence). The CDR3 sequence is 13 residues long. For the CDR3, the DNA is TGTGCCAGTAGTCGGACTAGCGGCTACGAGCAGTACTTC. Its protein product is CASSRTSGYEQYF.

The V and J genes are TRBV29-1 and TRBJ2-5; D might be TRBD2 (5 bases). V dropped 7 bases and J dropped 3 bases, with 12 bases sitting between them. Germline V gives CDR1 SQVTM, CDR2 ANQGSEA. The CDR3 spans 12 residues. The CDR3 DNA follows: TGCAGCGGGGGAGTTCGGGAAGAGACCCAGTACTTC. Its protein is CSGGVREETQYF.

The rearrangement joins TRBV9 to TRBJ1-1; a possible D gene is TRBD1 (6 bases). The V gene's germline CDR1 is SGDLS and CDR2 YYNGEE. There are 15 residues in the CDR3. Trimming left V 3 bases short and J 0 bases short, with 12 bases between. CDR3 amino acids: CASSALGQLNTEAFF. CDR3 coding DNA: TGTGCCAGCAGCGCCCTAGGACAGCTGAACACTGAAGCTTTCTTT.

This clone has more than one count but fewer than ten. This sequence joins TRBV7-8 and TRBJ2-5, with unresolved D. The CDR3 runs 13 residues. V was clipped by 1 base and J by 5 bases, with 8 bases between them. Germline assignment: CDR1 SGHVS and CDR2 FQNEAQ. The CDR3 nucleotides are TGTGCCAGCAGCTTAGGGCTTTCGGAGACCCAGTACTTC. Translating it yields CASSLGLSETQYF.

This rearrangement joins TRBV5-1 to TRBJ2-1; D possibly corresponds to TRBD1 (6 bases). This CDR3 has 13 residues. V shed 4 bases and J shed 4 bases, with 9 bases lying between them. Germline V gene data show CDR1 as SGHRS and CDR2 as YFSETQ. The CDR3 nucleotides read TGCGCCAGCAGCCTGGACAGTTACAATGAGCAGTTCTTC. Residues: CASSLDSYNEQFF.

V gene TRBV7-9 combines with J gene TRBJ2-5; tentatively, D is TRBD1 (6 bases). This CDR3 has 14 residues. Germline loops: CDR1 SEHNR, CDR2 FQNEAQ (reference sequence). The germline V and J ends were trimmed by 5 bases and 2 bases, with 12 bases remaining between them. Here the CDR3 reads CASSPRDTQETQYF. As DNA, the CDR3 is TGTGCCAGCAGCCCACGGGACACTCAAGAGACCCAGTACTTC.

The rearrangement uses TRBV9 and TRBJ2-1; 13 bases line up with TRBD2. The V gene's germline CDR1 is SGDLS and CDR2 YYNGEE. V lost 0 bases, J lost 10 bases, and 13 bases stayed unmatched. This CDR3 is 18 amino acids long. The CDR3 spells CASSVATGGLAGFGEQFF. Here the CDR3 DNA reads TGTGCCAGCAGCGTAGCTACGGGGGGACTAGCGGGATTCGGGGAGCAGTTCTTC.

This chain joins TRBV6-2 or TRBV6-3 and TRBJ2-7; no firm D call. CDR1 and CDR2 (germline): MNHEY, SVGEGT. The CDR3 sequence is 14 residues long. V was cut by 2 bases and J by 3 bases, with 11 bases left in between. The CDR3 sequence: CASSYGGQNYEQYF. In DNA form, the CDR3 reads TGTGCCAGCAGTTACGGTGGGCAAAACTACGAGCAGTACTTC.

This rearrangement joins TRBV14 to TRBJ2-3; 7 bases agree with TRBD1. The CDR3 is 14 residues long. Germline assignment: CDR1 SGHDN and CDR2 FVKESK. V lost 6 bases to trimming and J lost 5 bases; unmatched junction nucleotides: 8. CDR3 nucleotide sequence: TGTGCCAGCAGAGCGACAGGGAAAAGAGATACGCAGTATTTT. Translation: CASRATGKRDTQYF.

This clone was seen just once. Written as DNA, the CDR3 is TGTGCCAGCAGCCAGCACCAGGGGGCCTCCGGGGAGCTGTTTTTT. Amino acids: CASSQHQGASGELFF. The chain couples TRBV14 to TRBJ2-2, with TRBD1 identical over 8 bases. Germline CDR1 and CDR2: SGHDN and FVKESK. This CDR3 is 15 amino acids long. After removal of 3 bases from V and 6 bases from J, the junction contained 6 bases not matched to a gene.